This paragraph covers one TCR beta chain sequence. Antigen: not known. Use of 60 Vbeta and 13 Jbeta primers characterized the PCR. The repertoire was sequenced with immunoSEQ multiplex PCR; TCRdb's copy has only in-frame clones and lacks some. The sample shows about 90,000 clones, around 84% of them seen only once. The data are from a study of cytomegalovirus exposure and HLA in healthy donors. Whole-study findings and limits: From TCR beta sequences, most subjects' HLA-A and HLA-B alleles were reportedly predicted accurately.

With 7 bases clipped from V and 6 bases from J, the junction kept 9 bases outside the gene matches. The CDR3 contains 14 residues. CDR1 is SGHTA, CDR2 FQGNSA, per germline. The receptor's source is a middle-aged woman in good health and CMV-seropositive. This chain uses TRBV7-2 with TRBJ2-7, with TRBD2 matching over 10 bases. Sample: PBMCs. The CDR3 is CASKESGRAVEQYF. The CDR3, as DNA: TGTGCCAGCAAGGAGAGCGGGAGGGCCGTCGAGCAGTACTTC. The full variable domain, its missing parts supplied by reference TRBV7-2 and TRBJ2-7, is GAGVSQSPSNKVTEKGKDVELRCDPISGHTALYWYRQSLGQGLEFLIYFQGNSAPDKSGLPSDRFSAERTGGSVSTLTIQRTQQEDSAVYLCASKESGRAVEQYFGPGTRLTVT.